This T cell receptor beta chain was captured in a study of blood T cell repertoires in COVID-19. V was clipped by 5 bases and J by 5 bases; unmatched bases: 10. The CDR3 length is 16 residues. The germline CDR1 and CDR2 sequences are LNHDA and SQIVND (reference sequence). The cohort comprised adults aged roughly 18 to 95 years residing in about two dozen US areas. Here immunoSEQ multiplex PCR was the method, and the copy in TCRdb shows in-frame clones only, minus some. The sample carries fewer than 300,000 clones, about nine tenths recorded once. V is TRBV19 and J is TRBJ1-2; 11 bases match TRBD1. The clonotype originates from a woman aged 40 to 49 with acute COVID-19. The sequenced material came from PBMCs or T cells enriched from blood (not recorded which). CDR3 sequence (DNA): TGTGCCAGTAGTCCCGGGACAGGGGGGAATGCTTATGGCTACACCTTC. This codes for CASSPGTGGNAYGYTF.